One sample yielded the 11 T cell receptor beta chains listed below, sequenced in a study of blood T cell repertoires in COVID-19. Profiling relied on immunoSEQ multiplex PCR, and the TCRdb table lists in-frame clones only, not all of them. Among about 87,000 clones listed, 85% to 90% were seen once. Sequenced input: peripheral blood. The receptors stem from a man aged 35 to 55 with acute or convalescent COVID-19.

This chain links TRBV9 with TRBJ2-3; 8 nucleotides match TRBD1. This CDR3 has 16 amino acids. Trimming cost V 2 bases and J 2 bases; bases outside gene matches: 7. In germline, CDR1 is SGDLS, CDR2 YYNGEE. The CDR3 spells CASSVQGARNTDTQYF. CDR3 coding DNA: TGTGCCAGCAGCGTTCAGGGGGCGCGGAACACAGATACGCAGTATTTT.

This chain connects TRBV30 to TRBJ1-2; TRBD1 is a possible D gene (5 bases). In germline, CDR1 is GTSNPN, CDR2 SVGIG (reference sequence). The CDR3 has 13 amino acids. Trimming removed 2 bases from V and 4 bases from J, with 11 bases in between. The CDR3 here is CAWSPGQSYGYTF. The CDR3 DNA sequence: TGTGCCTGGAGTCCTGGACAAAGCTATGGCTACACCTTC.

V usage is TRBV4-2 and J usage is TRBJ2-2, with 13 bases identical to TRBD2. Trimming at V came to 5 bases and at J to 0 bases, leaving 3 bases not matched to a gene. The CDR3 consists of 17 residues. The germline CDR1 and CDR2 sequences are LGHNA and YNFKEQ. CDR3 sequence reads: CASSSTSGGTNTGELFF. The DNA of the CDR3 is TGTGCCAGCAGCTCGACTAGCGGGGGGACGAACACCGGGGAGCTGTTTTTT.

The J gene is TRBJ2-7, the V gene TRBV7-9; 9 bases match TRBD1. Unmatched junction bases numbered 12, after V lost 7 bases and J lost 5 bases. There are 15 residues in the CDR3. Germline CDR1 reads SEHNR; CDR2 reads FQNEAQ (reference sequence). CDR3 nucleotide sequence: TGTGCCAGCACTGCAGCCGGGACAGGGTCCCACGAGCAGTACTTC. Translation: CASTAAGTGSHEQYF.

This chain uses TRBV5-8 with TRBJ1-4; a possible D gene is TRBD1 (6 bases). The V gene lost 7 bases and the J gene lost 0 bases, with 16 bases spanning the gap. The germline CDR1 and CDR2 sequences are SGHTS and YDEGEE. The CDR3 consists of 16 residues. The CDR3 DNA reads as TGTGCCAGCCCCTTAATCTGGACAGCAACTAATGAAAAACTGTTTTTT. Translating gives CASPLIWTATNEKLFF.

The rearrangement joins TRBV4-3 to TRBJ1-2; 7 bases agree with TRBD1. In germline, CDR1 is LGHNA, CDR2 YSLEER. Trimming removed 4 bases from V and 3 bases from J; junction bases left unmatched: 5. The CDR3 has 14 amino acids. CDR3 nucleotides: TGCGCCAGCAGCCTGACAGGGAGCGACTATGGCTACACCTTC. Amino acids: CASSLTGSDYGYTF.

The chain links TRBV20-1 to TRBJ2-3, with TRBD2 matching 8 bases. This CDR3 region has 14 residues. Germline V lookup: CDR1 DFQATT, CDR2 SNEGSKA (reference sequence). V dropped 3 bases and J dropped 0; count of bases not matched to a gene: 2. This CDR3 is CSASSGVSTDTQYF. The CDR3 nucleotides read TGCAGTGCTAGTAGCGGGGTAAGCACAGATACGCAGTATTTT.

The gene calls are TRBV3-1 (or the pseudogene TRBV3-2) and TRBJ2-7; 7 bases align to TRBD1. V shed 4 bases, J shed 1 base, and the junction held 10 bases outside the gene matches. Germline values: CDR1 LGHDT, CDR2 YNNKEL (reference sequence). This CDR3 has 16 residues. In DNA form, the CDR3 reads TGTGCCAGCAGCCTGGAAACAGGGGCTGGGTCCTACGAGCAGTACTTC. Its translation is CASSLETGAGSYEQYF.

This sequence joins TRBV3-1 (or the pseudogene TRBV3-2) and TRBJ1-2; 8 bases fit TRBD1. The V segment lost 6 bases and the J segment 6 bases; nucleotides outside the gene matches: 6. Germline V gene sequence: CDR1 LGHDT, CDR2 YNNKEL (reference sequence). There are 13 residues in the CDR3. In DNA form, the CDR3 reads TGTGCCAGCAGTTACAGGGGGAGAGATGGCTACACCTTC. Protein sequence: CASSYRGRDGYTF.

The chain uses TRBV7-6 and TRBJ2-5, with D hard to call. The CDR3 loop spans 15 amino acids. The germline V gene encodes CDR1 SGHVS and CDR2 FNYEAQ. V lost 1 base, J lost 5 bases, and 14 bases lay in between. CDR3 sequence: CASSLDAQLGETQYF. Here the CDR3 DNA reads TGTGCCAGCAGCTTAGACGCTCAACTCGGGGAGACCCAGTACTTC.

The chain carries TRBV30 and TRBJ2-5, with D possibly matching TRBD1 (5 bases). The CDR3 loop spans 13 amino acids. Germline V gene data show CDR1 as GTSNPN and CDR2 as SVGIG (reference sequence). V lost 3 bases, J lost 0 bases, and 8 bases lay in between. The CDR3 here is CAWSPGYQETQYF. DNA for the CDR3: TGTGCCTGGAGCCCAGGGTACCAAGAGACCCAGTACTTC. The variable domain in full, with the rest retrieved from reference TRBV30 and TRBJ2-5, is SQTIHQWPATLVQPVGSPLSLECTVEGTSNPNLYWYRQAAGRGLQLLFYSVGIGQISSEVPQNLSASRPQDRQFILSSKKLLLSDSGFYLCAWSPGYQETQYFGPGTRLLVL.